This T cell receptor (beta chain) was found in a study of cytomegalovirus exposure and HLA in healthy donors. Study observations and caveats: Indistinguishable V segments such as TRBV6-2 and TRBV6-3 were excluded.

Of note for this clone: Its specificity is unknown.

CDR1 SGHRS and CDR2 YFSETQ come from the germline V gene. V lost 5 bases to trimming and J lost 4 bases, with 19 bases between them. CDR3 length equals 15 residues. PCR amplification relied on 60 Vbeta primers (plus 13 Jbeta primers). Here immunoSEQ multiplex PCR was the method, and the copy in TCRdb shows in-frame clones only, minus some. This table has 78,000 or so clones, approximately 84% appearing once. J is TRBJ2-7 and V is TRBV5-1, with D possibly matching TRBD1 (7 bases). This TCR was recovered from a woman aged 45-65 years in good health and CMV-seronegative. Sequenced material: PBMCs. CDR3 bases: TGCGCCAGCAGTCTAGGTTGGGCAGGGGGGTACGAGCAGTACTTC. It translates to CASSLGWAGGYEQYF.